The clone carrying this TCR beta chain was seen a few times. Germline CDR1 and CDR2: GTSNPN and SVGIG (reference sequence). The length of the CDR3 is 16 residues. With 2 bases clipped from V and 1 base from J, the junction kept 5 bases outside the gene matches. This specimen belongs to a study of blood T cell repertoires in COVID-19. Study information: COVID-19 samples, acute and convalescent, were from the United States, Italy and Spain. T cells, B-cell-depleted T cells, or PBMCs provided the cDNA or gDNA that served as material.

As processed by the authors: Scientists estimated how many nucleated cells there were by amplifying reference gene primers. Generated by immunoSEQ multiplex PCR, the TCRdb table keeps only in-frame clones and is missing some. That table supplies the V and J calls and clone size; D and trimming were determined from the DNA. The sample consists of fewer than 120,000 clones, under 75% of them appearing once. The chain carries TRBV30 and TRBJ2-2, with 9 bases matching TRBD1. Sequencing used peripheral blood. This TCR derives from a woman aged 60-75 years with acute or convalescent COVID-19. CDR3 residues: CAWSPMGQGNTGELFF. CDR3 DNA: TGTGCCTGGAGTCCCATGGGACAGGGGAACACCGGGGAGCTGTTTTTT.